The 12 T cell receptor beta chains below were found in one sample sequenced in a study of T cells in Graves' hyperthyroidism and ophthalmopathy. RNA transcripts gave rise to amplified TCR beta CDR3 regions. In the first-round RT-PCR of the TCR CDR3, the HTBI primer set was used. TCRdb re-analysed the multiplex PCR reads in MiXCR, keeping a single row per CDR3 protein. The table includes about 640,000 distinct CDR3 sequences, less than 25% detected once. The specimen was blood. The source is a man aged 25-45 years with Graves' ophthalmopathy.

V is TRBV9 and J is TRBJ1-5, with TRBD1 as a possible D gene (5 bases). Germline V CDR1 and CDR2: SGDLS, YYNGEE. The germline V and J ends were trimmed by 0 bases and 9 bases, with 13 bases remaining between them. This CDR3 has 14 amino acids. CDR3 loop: CASSVGGETRPQHF. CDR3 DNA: TGTGCCAGCAGCGTAGGAGGGGAGACCAGGCCCCAGCATTTT.

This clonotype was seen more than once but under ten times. CDR3 protein: CASSLGGRGDTGELFF. CDR3 sequence (DNA): TGTGCCAGCAGCTTGGGCGGGAGAGGAGACACCGGGGAGCTGTTTTTT. The chain joins TRBV5-4 to TRBJ2-2; 7 nucleotides match TRBD2. Germline V gene lookup returns CDR1 SGHNT and CDR2 YYREEE (reference sequence). The CDR3 runs 16 residues. V shed 0 bases and J 3 bases; nucleotides not matched to a gene: 5.

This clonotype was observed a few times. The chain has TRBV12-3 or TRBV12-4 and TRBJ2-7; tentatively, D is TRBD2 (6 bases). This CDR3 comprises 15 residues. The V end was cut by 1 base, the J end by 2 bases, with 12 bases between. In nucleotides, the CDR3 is TGTGCCAGCAGTTTAGATCCGGGAGAGGCCTACGAGCAGTACTTC. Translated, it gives CASSLDPGEAYEQYF.

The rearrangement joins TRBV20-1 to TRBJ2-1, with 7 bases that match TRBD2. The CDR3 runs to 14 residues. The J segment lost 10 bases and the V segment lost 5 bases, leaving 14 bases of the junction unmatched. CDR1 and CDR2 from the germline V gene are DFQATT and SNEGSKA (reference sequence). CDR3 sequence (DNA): TGCAGTGCTCCCCGGGATATGGCGCGGGGGGAGCAGTTCTTC. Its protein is CSAPRDMARGEQFF.

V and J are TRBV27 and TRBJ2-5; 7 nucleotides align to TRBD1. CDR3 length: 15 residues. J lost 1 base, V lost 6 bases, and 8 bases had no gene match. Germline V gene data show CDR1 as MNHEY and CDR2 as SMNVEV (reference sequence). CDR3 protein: CASSMTPGGQETQYF. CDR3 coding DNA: TGTGCCAGCAGCATGACCCCAGGGGGCCAAGAGACCCAGTACTTC.

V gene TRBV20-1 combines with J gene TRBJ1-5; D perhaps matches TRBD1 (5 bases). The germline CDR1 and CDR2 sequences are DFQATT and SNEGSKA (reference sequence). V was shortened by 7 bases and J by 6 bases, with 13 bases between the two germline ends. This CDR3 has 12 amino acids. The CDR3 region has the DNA TGCAGTGATAGGGAAACAGGTCAGCCCCAGCATTTT. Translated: CSDRETGQPQHF.

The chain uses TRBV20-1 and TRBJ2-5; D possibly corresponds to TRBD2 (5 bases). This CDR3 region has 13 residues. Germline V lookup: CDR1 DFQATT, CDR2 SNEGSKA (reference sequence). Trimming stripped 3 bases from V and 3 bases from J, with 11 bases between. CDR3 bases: TGCAGTGCTAGGCGAGGGCAGAAAGAGACCCAGTACTTC. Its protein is CSARRGQKETQYF.

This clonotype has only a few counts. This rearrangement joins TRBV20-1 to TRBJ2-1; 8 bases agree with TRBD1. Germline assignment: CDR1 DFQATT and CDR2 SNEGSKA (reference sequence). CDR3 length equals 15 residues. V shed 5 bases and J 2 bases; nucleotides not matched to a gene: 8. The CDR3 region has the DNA TGCAGTGCTCTCCGGGACAGGCCCCCCTACAATGAGCAGTTCTTC. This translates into CSALRDRPPYNEQFF.

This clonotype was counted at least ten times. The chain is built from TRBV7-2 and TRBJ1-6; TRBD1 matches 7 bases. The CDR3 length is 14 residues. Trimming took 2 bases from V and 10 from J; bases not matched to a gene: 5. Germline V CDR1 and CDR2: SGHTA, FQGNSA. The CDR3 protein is CASSLTGTVSPLHF. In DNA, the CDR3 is TGTGCCAGCAGCTTAACAGGGACAGTGTCACCCCTCCACTTT.

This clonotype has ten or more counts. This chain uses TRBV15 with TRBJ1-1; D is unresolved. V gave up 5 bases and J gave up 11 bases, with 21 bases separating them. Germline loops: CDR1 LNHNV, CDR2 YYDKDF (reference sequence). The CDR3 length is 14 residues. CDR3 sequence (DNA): TGTGCCACCAGCCTCCGGCCTTTTTCACCCAAGGCTTTCTTT. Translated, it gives CATSLRPFSPKAFF.

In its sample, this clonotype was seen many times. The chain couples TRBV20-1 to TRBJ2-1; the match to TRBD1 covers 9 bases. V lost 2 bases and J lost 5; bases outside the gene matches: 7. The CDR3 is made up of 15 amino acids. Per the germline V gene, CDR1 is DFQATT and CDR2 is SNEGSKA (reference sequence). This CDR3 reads CSARSRDRADNEQFF. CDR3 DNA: TGCAGTGCTAGATCGAGGGACAGGGCCGACAATGAGCAGTTCTTC.

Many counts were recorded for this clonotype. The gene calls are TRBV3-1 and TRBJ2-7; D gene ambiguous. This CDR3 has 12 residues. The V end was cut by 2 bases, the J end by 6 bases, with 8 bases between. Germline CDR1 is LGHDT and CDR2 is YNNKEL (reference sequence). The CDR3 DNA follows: TGTGCCAGCAGCCAACCCCTAGGCGAGCAGTACTTC. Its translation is CASSQPLGEQYF.